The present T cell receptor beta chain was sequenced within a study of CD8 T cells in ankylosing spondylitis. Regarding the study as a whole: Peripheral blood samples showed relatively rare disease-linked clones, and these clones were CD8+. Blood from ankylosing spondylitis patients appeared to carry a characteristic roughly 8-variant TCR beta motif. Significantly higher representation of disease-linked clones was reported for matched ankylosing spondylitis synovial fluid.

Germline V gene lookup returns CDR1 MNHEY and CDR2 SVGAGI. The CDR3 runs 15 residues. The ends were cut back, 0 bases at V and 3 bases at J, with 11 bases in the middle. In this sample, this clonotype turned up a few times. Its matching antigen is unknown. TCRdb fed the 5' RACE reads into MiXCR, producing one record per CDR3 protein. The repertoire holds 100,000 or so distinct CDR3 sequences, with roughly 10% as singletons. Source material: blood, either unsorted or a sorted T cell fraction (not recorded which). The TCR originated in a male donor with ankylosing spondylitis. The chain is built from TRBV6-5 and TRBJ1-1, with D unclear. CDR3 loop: CASSYSRSTYTEAFF. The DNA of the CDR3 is TGTGCCAGCAGTTACTCCCGAAGTACGTACACTGAAGCTTTCTTT.